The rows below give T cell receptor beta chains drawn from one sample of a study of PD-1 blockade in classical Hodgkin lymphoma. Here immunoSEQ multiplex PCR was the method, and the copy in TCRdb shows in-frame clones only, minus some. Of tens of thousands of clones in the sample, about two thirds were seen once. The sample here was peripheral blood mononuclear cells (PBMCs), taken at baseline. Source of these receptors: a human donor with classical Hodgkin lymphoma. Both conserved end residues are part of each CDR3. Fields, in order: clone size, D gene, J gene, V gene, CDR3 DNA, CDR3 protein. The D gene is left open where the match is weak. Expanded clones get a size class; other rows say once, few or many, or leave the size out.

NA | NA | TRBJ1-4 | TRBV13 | TGTGCCAGCAGCTTAGGTGGGTTAGGGAAACTGTTTTTT | CASSLGGLGKLFF
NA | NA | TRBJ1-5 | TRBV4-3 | TGCGCCAGCAGCCAAGACCGGGAAAAGCCCCAGCATTTT | CASSQDREKPQHF
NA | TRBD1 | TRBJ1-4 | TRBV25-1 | TGTGCCAGCTCCCAGGAGGGACAGGGAAAATTCGGTGATGAAAAACTGTTTTTT | CASSQEGQGKFGDEKLFF
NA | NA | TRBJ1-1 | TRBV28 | TGTGCCAGCAGCTACACAATGAACACTGAAGCTTTCTTT | CASSYTMNTEAFF
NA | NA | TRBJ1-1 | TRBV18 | TGTGCCAGCTCACCGGCCGGCCCTGGAGACACTGAAGCTTTCTTT | CASSPAGPGDTEAFF
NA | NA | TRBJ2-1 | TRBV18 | TGTGCCAGCTCACCACTAGGCCAGAGCTCCTACAATGAGCAGTTCTTC | CASSPLGQSSYNEQFF
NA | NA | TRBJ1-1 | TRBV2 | TGTGCCAGCAGTGACTATACTGAAGCTTTCTTT | CASSDYTEAFF
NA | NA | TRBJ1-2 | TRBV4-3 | TGCGCCAGCAGCCCGACAGGCAACTATGGCTACACCTTC | CASSPTGNYGYTF
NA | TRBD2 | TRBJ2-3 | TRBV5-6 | TGTGCCAGCAGCTTGGAGCAGCGGGGGGGCCCAGATACGCAGTATTTT | CASSLEQRGGPDTQYF
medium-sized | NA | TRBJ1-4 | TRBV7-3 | TGTGCCAGCAGCCAAGGGGGAGGCACTAATGAAAAACTGTTTTTT | CASSQGGGTNEKLFF
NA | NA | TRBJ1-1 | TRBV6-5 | TGTGCCAGCAGTTCGGGAGTGAACACTGAAGCTTTCTTT | CASSSGVNTEAFF
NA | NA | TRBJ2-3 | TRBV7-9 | TGTGCCAGCACCCTACTAGGGACACTCACAGATACGCAGTATTTT | CASTLLGTLTDTQYF
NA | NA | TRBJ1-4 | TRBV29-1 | TGCAGCGTCCGGTGGGGGGCGAATGAAAAACTGTTTTTT | CSVRWGANEKLFF
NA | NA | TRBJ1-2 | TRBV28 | TGTGCCAGCAGTTTACCTTCGAACAGGGATGGCTACACCTTC | CASSLPSNRDGYTF
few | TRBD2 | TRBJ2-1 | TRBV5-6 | TGTGCCAGCAGCTTGGCACGTCGGGCTAGCGGGACCGAACAGTTCTTC | CASSLARRASGTEQFF
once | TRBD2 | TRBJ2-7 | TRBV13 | TGTGCCAGCAGCCGGGGGGGCTACGAGCAGTACTTC | CASSRGGYEQYF
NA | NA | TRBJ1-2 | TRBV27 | TGTGCCAGCAGTTTCGGGCGACAGGTCACTAACTATGGCTACACCTTC | CASSFGRQVTNYGYTF
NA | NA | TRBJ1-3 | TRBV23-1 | TGCGCCAGGCATACCGATTATGGGGGGTCTGGAAACACCATATATTTT | CARHTDYGGSGNTIYF
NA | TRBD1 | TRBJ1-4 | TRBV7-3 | TGTGCCAGCAGCCCTGACGCAGGGGGGAAGAAACTGTTTTTT | CASSPDAGGKKLFF
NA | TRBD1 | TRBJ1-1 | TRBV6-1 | TGTGCCAGCAGCCCGACAGGGTGGGGCACTGAAGCTTTCTTT | CASSPTGWGTEAFF
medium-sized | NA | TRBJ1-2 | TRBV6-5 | TGTGCCAGCAGTTACTCTGAGCAGGATGGCTACACCTTC | CASSYSEQDGYTF
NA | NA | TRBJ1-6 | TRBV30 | TGTGCCTGGAGGGGGGACATAGGATCACCCCTCCACTTT | CAWRGDIGSPLHF
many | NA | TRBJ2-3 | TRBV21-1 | TGTGCCAGTTGTAGGGATACGCAGTATTTT | CASCRDTQYF
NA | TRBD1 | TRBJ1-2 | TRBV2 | TGTGCCAGCAGTTTTACAGGGGACTCTAACTATGGCTACACCTTC | CASSFTGDSNYGYTF
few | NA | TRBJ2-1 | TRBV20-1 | TGCAGTGCTAGCGGGGATGAGCAGTTCTTC | CSASGDEQFF
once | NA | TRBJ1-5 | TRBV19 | TGTGCCAGTAGCGACAGGTTAAATCAGCCCCAGCATTTT | CASSDRLNQPQHF
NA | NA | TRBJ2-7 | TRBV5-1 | TGCGCCAGCAGCTTCAGGACAGTTGATAAGAACTACGAGCAGTACTTC | CASSFRTVDKNYEQYF
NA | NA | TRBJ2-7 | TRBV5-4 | TGTGCCAGCAGCGGCGGGTCCACCTACGAGCAGTACTTC | CASSGGSTYEQYF
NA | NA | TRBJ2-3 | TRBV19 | TGTGCCAGTAGTACTGCCGCAGCTGCGAGCACAGATACGCAGTATTTT | CASSTAAAASTDTQYF